This entry lists 2 T cell receptor beta chains sequenced from one sample in a study of T cell changes during pregnancy in multiple sclerosis. Assay: immunoSEQ multiplex PCR; the TCRdb copy retains only in-frame clones and omits some. The sample lists around 66,000 clones; 90% to 95% were seen once. Material: peripheral blood, obtained after pregnancy. All receptors derive from a female donor in good health, enrolled as a control in a pregnancy study.

This chain joins TRBV9 and TRBJ1-1, with D unclear. Trimming took 1 base from V and 0 from J, leaving 4 bases between them. The CDR3 extends over 13 amino acids. CDR1 and CDR2 (germline): SGDLS, YYNGEE. The CDR3 sequence: CASSVTLNTEAFF. The CDR3 DNA reads TGTGCCAGCAGCGTAACTTTGAACACTGAAGCTTTCTTT.

This chain joins TRBV5-1 and TRBJ2-1, with 8 bases that match TRBD2. The CDR3 spans 17 residues. V dropped 0 bases and J dropped 5; count of bases not matched to a gene: 10. Looked up from germline, CDR1 is SGHRS and CDR2 is YFSETQ. The CDR3 spells CASSLGIRGGHNNEQFF. The CDR3 bases are TGCGCCAGCAGCTTGGGCATCCGGGGGGGCCATAACAATGAGCAGTTCTTC.